A selection of T cell receptor beta chains follows, all from one sample in a study of T-cell reconstitution after alpha-beta-depleted transplantation in children. TCRdb passed the PCR reads through MiXCR, listing each CDR3 protein once. Among fewer than 400,000 distinct CDR3 sequences listed, roughly 21% were seen once. The source was PBMCs from the stem cell graft donor, collected from the stem cell graft. These receptors originate from a human donor who donated a stem cell graft to a child with acute myeloid leukemia. Each CDR3 is given with its conserved first and last residue. The order of the fields is V gene, D gene, clone size, J gene, CDR3 protein, CDR3 DNA. D genes are given only for firm matches. Some rows mark clone size as missing; the rest say once, few, many or name a class of expanded clone.

V gene: TRBV20-1
D gene: .
clone size: many
J gene: TRBJ1-1
CDR3 protein: CSARPNTEAFF
CDR3 DNA: TGCAGTGCTAGGCCTAACACTGAAGCTTTCTTT

V gene: TRBV20-1
D gene: .
clone size: few
J gene: TRBJ2-7
CDR3 protein: CSARLAFSYEQYF
CDR3 DNA: TGCAGTGCTAGACTAGCGTTCTCCTACGAGCAGTACTTC

V gene: TRBV12-3/TRBV12-4
D gene: .
clone size: few
J gene: TRBJ2-1
CDR3 protein: CASMSRSHEQFF
CDR3 DNA: TGTGCCAGCATGTCTAGATCCCATGAGCAGTTCTTC

V gene: TRBV4-1
D gene: TRBD2
clone size: .
J gene: TRBJ2-1
CDR3 protein: CASSREGLAAYNEQFF
CDR3 DNA: TGCGCCAGCAGCCGAGAGGGACTAGCGGCCTACAATGAGCAGTTCTTC

V gene: TRBV25-1
D gene: .
clone size: many
J gene: TRBJ1-1
CDR3 protein: CASSEGDSRGEAFF
CDR3 DNA: TGTGCCAGCAGTGAAGGGGACTCGAGGGGTGAAGCTTTCTTT

V gene: TRBV6-1
D gene: .
clone size: few
J gene: TRBJ1-5
CDR3 protein: CASAMDRSNQPQHF
CDR3 DNA: TGTGCCAGCGCGATGGACAGAAGCAATCAGCCCCAGCATTTT

V gene: TRBV29-1
D gene: .
clone size: many
J gene: TRBJ1-1
CDR3 protein: CSAYPGPTEAFF
CDR3 DNA: TGCAGCGCCTACCCGGGTCCCACTGAAGCTTTCTTT

V gene: TRBV10-3
D gene: TRBD2
clone size: .
J gene: TRBJ2-5
CDR3 protein: CAIKGTAGGQETQYF
CDR3 DNA: TGTGCCATTAAGGGCACAGCGGGAGGCCAAGAGACCCAGTACTTC

V gene: TRBV29-1
D gene: TRBD2
clone size: many
J gene: TRBJ2-7
CDR3 protein: CSVSGSLSYEQYF
CDR3 DNA: TGCAGCGTGAGCGGGAGCCTCTCCTACGAGCAGTACTTC

V gene: TRBV7-8
D gene: TRBD2
clone size: .
J gene: TRBJ2-1
CDR3 protein: CASSLGASGVSYNEQFF
CDR3 DNA: TGTGCCAGCAGCTTAGGGGCTAGCGGGGTTTCCTACAATGAGCAGTTCTTC

V gene: TRBV6-4
D gene: .
clone size: many
J gene: TRBJ2-7
CDR3 protein: CAILHSLLVIYEQYF
CDR3 DNA: TGTGCCATCCTACATTCGCTACTAGTAATCTACGAGCAGTACTTC

V gene: TRBV5-1
D gene: .
clone size: few
J gene: TRBJ1-2
CDR3 protein: CASSPHVFSYGYTF
CDR3 DNA: TGCGCCAGCAGCCCCCATGTGTTCAGCTATGGCTACACCTTC

V gene: TRBV7-9
D gene: TRBD2
clone size: .
J gene: TRBJ2-3
CDR3 protein: CASTPSGLAVWTDTQYF
CDR3 DNA: TGTGCCAGCACCCCATCCGGGCTAGCGGTTTGGACAGATACGCAGTATTTT

V gene: TRBV12-3/TRBV12-4
D gene: TRBD2
clone size: few
J gene: TRBJ2-2
CDR3 protein: CASRTSGTDGELFF
CDR3 DNA: TGTGCCAGCAGGACTAGCGGGACGGACGGGGAGCTGTTTTTT

V gene: TRBV20-1
D gene: TRBD1
clone size: many
J gene: TRBJ2-1
CDR3 protein: CSASDRGQLYNEQFF
CDR3 DNA: TGCAGTGCTAGTGATCGGGGACAGCTCTACAATGAGCAGTTCTTC

V gene: TRBV28
D gene: TRBD1
clone size: once
J gene: TRBJ1-3
CDR3 protein: CASTGGTGNTIYF
CDR3 DNA: TGTGCCAGCACAGGGGGCACTGGAAACACCATATATTTT

V gene: TRBV12-3/TRBV12-4
D gene: .
clone size: few
J gene: TRBJ2-7
CDR3 protein: CASSPGMEGYEQYF
CDR3 DNA: TGTGCCAGCAGCCCGGGGATGGAGGGCTACGAGCAGTACTTC

V gene: TRBV5-1
D gene: .
clone size: .
J gene: TRBJ2-1
CDR3 protein: CASSLEVAGMSQSYNEQFF
CDR3 DNA: TGCGCCAGCAGCTTGGAGGTTGCGGGAATGAGTCAGTCCTACAATGAGCAGTTCTTC

V gene: TRBV10-3
D gene: .
clone size: .
J gene: TRBJ1-6
CDR3 protein: CAISFDGPAYNSPLHF
CDR3 DNA: TGTGCCATCTCCTTTGACGGGCCGGCCTATAATTCACCCCTCCACTTT

V gene: TRBV5-1
D gene: TRBD1
clone size: many
J gene: TRBJ2-7
CDR3 protein: CASSAGQGGPFSYEQYF
CDR3 DNA: TGCGCCAGCAGCGCGGGACAGGGGGGTCCTTTTTCCTACGAGCAGTACTTC

V gene: TRBV5-1
D gene: .
clone size: few
J gene: TRBJ2-1
CDR3 protein: CASNLQGNYNEQFF
CDR3 DNA: TGCGCCAGCAACCTACAGGGTAACTACAATGAGCAGTTCTTC

V gene: TRBV11-3
D gene: .
clone size: .
J gene: TRBJ2-3
CDR3 protein: CASSRLATTDTQYF
CDR3 DNA: TGTGCCAGCAGCAGGCTAGCGACTACAGATACGCAGTATTTT

V gene: TRBV14
D gene: .
clone size: once
J gene: TRBJ2-1
CDR3 protein: CASSPLGSRNEQFF
CDR3 DNA: TGTGCCAGCAGCCCCCTAGGGTCTAGGAATGAGCAGTTCTTC

V gene: TRBV7-8
D gene: TRBD1
clone size: .
J gene: TRBJ1-1
CDR3 protein: CASSSGTGGNTEAFF
CDR3 DNA: TGTGCCAGCAGCTCCGGGACAGGGGGCAACACTGAAGCTTTCTTT

V gene: TRBV5-6
D gene: .
clone size: few
J gene: TRBJ2-3
CDR3 protein: CASSGKSTDTQYF
CDR3 DNA: TGTGCCAGCAGCGGGAAGAGCACAGATACGCAGTATTTT

V gene: TRBV29-1
D gene: TRBD1
clone size: many
J gene: TRBJ2-1
CDR3 protein: CSADRGGTFDEQFF
CDR3 DNA: TGCAGCGCTGACAGAGGGGGCACGTTCGATGAGCAGTTCTTC

V gene: TRBV28
D gene: .
clone size: .
J gene: TRBJ2-7
CDR3 protein: CASSLTFSSYEQYF
CDR3 DNA: TGTGCCAGCAGTTTGACTTTCTCCTCCTACGAGCAGTACTTC